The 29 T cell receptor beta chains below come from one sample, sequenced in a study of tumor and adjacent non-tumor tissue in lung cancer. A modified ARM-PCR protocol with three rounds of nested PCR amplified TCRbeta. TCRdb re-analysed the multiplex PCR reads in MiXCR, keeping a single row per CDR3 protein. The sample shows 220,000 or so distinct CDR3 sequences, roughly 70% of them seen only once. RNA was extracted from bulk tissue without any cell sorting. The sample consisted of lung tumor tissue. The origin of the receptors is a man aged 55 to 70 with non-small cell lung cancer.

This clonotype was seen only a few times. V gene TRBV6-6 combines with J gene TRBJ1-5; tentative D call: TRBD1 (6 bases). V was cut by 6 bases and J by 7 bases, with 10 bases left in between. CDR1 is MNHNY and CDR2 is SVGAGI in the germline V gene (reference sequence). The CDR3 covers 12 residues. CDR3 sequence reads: CASSRGPQPQHF. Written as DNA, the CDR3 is TGTGCCAGCAGCCGGGGGCCGCAGCCCCAGCATTTT.

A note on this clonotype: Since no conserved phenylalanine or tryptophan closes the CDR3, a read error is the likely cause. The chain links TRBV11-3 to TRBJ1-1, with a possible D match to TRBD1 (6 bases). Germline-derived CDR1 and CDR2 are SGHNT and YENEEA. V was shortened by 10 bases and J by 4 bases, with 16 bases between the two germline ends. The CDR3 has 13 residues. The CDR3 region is CANTVQGGTEAFL. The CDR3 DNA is TGTGCCAACACCGTACAGGGAGGCACTGAAGCTTTCCTT.

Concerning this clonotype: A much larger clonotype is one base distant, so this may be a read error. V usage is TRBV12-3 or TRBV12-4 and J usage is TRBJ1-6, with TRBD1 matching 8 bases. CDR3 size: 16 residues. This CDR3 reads CGSTPKSQGVGSPLHF. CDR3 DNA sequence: TGTGGCAGCACCCCCAAGTCACAGGGGGTTGGCTCACCCCTCCACTTT.

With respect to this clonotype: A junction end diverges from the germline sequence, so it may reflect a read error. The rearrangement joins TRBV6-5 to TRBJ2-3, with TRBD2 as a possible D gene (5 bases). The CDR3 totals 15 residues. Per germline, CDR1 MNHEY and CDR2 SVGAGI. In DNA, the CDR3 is TGTGCCAGCAGTTATGGGGTATCTAGCACAGATATGCAGTATTTT. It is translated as CASSYGVSSTDMQYF.

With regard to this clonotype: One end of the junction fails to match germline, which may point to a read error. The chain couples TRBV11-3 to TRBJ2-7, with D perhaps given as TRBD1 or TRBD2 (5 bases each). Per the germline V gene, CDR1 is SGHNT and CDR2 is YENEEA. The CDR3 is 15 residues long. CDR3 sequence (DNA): TGTACCAGCAGCCCCTCAGCGGACATCGACTACGAGCAGTACTTC. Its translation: CTSSPSADIDYEQYF.

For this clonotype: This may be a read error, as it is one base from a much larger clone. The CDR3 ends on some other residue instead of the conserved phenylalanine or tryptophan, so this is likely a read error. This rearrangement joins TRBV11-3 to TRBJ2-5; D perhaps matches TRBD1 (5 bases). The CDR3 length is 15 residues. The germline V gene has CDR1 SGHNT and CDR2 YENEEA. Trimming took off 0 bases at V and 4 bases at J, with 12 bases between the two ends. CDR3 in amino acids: CASSLEYAGIETQYL. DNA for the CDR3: TGTGCCAGCAGCTTAGAATATGCAGGGATAGAGACCCAGTACCTC.

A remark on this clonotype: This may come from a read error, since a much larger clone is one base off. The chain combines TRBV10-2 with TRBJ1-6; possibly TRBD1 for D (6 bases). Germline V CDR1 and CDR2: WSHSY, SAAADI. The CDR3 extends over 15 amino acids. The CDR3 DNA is TGCGCCAACAGTGAGTCGAAAGGGGGAGCCTCACCCCTCCACTTT. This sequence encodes CANSESKGGASPLHF.

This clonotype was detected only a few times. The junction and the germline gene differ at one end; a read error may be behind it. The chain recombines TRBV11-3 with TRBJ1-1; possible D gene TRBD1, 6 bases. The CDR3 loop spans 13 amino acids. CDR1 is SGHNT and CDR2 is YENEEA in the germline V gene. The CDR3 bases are TGTGTCAGCACCGCACAGGGAGGCGCTGAAGCTTTCTTT. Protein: CVSTAQGGAEAFF.

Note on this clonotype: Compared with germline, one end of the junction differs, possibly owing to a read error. In DNA form, the CDR3 reads TGTGCCAACAGCCCGGGACAGGAGGCGGCTTATGGCTACACCTTC. This encodes CANSPGQEAAYGYTF. The V and J genes are TRBV5-5 and TRBJ1-2, with 8 positions matching TRBD1. This CDR3 has 15 residues. CDR1 and CDR2 (germline): SGHKS, YYEKEE (reference sequence).

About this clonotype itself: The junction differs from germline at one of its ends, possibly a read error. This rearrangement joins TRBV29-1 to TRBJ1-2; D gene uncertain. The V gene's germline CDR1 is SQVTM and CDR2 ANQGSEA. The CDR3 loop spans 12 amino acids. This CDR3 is CSVDQVFYGHSF. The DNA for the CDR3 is TGTAGCGTTGATCAGGTTTTCTATGGCCACAGCTTC.

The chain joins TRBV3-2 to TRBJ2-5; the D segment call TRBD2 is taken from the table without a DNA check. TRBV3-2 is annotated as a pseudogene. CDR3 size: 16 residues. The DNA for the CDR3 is TGTGCCAGCAGGCCCCAATTAGCGGCAAACCAAGAGACCCAGTACTTC. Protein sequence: CASRPQLAANQETQYF.

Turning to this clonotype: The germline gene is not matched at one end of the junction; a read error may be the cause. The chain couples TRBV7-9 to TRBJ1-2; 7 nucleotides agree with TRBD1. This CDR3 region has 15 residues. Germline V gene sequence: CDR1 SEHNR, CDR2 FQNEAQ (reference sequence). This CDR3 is CASSLEQGVSYGHTF. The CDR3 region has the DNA TGTGCCAGCAGCTTAGAGCAGGGGGTCAGCTATGGCCACACCTTC.

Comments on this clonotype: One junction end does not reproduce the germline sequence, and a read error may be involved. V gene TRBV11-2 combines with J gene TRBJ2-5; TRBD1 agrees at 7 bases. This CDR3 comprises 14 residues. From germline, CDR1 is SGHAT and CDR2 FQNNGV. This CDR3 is CVSSWVGGEETQYF. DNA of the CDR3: TGTGTCAGCAGTTGGGTAGGGGGCGAAGAGACCCAGTACTTC.

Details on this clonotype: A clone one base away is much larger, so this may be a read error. CDR3 residues: CSVEIGPAGGTQYF. CDR3 nucleotides: TGCAGCGTTGAAATTGGACCAGCGGGAGGGACCCAGTACTTC. The chain couples TRBV29-1 to TRBJ2-5, with TRBD2 matching over 9 bases. This CDR3 has 14 residues. V dropped 2 bases and J dropped 7; count of bases not matched to a gene: 8. CDR1 is SQVTM, CDR2 ANQGSEA, per germline.

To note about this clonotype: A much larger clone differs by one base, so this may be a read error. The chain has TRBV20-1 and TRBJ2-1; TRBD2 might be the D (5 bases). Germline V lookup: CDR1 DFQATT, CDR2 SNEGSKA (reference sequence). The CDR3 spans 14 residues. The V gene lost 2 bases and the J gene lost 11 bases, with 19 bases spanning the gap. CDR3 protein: CSARTMGAWMKQFF. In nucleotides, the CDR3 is TGCAGTGCTAGAACCATGGGAGCTTGGATGAAGCAGTTCTTC.

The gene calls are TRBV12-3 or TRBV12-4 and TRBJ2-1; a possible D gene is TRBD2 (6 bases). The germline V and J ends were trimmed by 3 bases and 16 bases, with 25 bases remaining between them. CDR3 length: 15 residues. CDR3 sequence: CASSFGGLPYNERFF. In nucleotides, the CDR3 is TGTGCCAGCAGTTTCGGAGGGTTACCCTACAATGAGCGATTCTTC.

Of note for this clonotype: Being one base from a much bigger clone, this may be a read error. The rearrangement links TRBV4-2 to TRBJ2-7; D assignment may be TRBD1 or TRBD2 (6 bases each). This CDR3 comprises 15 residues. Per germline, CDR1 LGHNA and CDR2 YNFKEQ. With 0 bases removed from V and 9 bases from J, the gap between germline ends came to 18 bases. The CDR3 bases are TGTGCCAGCAGCCAAGAAGCGCAGGGGAGGCACGGGCAGTACTTC. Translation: CASSQEAQGRHGQYF.

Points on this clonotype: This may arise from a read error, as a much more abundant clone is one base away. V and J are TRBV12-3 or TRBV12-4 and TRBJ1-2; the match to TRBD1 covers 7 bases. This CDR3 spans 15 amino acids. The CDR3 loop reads CASSLGQPRGYGCTF. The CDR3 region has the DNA TGTGCCAGCAGTTTGGGACAGCCTCGGGGCTATGGCTGCACCTTC.

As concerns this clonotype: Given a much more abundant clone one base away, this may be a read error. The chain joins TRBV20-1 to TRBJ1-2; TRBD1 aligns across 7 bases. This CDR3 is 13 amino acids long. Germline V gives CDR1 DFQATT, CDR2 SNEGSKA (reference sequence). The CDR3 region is CSARRQGIDGYNF. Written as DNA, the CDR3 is TGCAGTGCTAGGCGACAGGGAATAGATGGCTACAACTTC.

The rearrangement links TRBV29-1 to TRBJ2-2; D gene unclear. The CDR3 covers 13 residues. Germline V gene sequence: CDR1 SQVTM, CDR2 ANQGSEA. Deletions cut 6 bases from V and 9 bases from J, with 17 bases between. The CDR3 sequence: CSVGILGIRELFF. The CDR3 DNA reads TGCAGCGTCGGCATCCTGGGGATACGGGAGCTGTTTTTT.

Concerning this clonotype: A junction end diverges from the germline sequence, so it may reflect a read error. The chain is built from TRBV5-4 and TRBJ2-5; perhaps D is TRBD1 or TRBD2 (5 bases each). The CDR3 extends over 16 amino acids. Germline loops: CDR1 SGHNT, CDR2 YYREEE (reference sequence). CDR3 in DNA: TGTGCCAGCAGCTCGGGTGGTCAGGGAGCACAAGAGATCCAGTACTTC. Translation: CASSSGGQGAQEIQYF.

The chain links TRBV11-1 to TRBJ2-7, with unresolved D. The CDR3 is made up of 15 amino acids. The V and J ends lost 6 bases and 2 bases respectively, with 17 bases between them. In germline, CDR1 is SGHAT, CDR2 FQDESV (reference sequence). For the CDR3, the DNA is TGTGCCAGCAGGTTAATCCAGGTTTCAACCTACGAGCAGTACTTC. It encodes CASRLIQVSTYEQYF.

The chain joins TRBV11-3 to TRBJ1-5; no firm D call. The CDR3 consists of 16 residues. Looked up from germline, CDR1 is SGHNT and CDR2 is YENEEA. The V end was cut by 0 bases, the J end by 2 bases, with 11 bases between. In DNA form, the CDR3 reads TGTGCCAGCAGCTTAGACCGCGGAAAGTGCAATCAGCCCCAGCATTTT. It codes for CASSLDRGKCNQPQHF.

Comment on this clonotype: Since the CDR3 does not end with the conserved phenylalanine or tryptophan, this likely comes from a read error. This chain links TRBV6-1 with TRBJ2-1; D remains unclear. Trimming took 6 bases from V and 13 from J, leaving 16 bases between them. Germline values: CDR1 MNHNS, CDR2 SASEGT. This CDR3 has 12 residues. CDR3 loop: CASSEVNREQFL. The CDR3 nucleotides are TGTGCCAGCAGCGAGGTAAACCGTGAACAGTTCCTC.

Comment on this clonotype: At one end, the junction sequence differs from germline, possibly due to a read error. In DNA, the CDR3 is TGCAGTGCTTCCCGGGATCCGGGCACCGGGGAGCTGGTTTTT. Translated: CSASRDPGTGELVF. V usage is TRBV20-1 and J usage is TRBJ2-2, with TRBD2 as a possible D gene (5 bases). The germline CDR1 and CDR2 sequences are DFQATT and SNEGSKA (reference sequence). CDR3 size: 14 residues.

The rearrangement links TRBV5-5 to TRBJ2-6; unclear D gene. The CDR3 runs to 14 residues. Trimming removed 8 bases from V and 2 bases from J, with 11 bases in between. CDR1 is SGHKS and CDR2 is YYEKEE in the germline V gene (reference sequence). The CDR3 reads CARSPSPGANVLTF. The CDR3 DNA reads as TGTGCCAGGAGCCCCAGCCCTGGGGCCAACGTCCTGACTTTC.

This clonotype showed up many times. Written as DNA, the CDR3 is TGCAGTGCGCGGGGGATCCGGGACGCTGAAAAACTGTTTTTT. Protein product: CSARGIRDAEKLFF. V and J are TRBV20-1 and TRBJ1-4; TRBD1 might be the D (5 bases). The CDR3 spans 14 residues. Germline V gene lookup returns CDR1 DFQATT and CDR2 SNEGSKA (reference sequence). V shed 6 bases and J shed 7 bases, with 18 bases lying between them.

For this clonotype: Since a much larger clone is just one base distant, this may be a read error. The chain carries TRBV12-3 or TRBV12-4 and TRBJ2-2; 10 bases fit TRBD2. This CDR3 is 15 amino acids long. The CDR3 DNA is TGTGCCAGCAGCTTGGGACTAGCGAACACCGGGCAGCTGTTTTTT. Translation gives CASSLGLANTGQLFF.

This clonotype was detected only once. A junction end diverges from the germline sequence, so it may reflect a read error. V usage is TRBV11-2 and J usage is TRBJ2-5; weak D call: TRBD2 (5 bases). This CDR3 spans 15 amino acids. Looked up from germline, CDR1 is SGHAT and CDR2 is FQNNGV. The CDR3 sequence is CTSSLEGSSRQTQYF. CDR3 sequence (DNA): TGTACCAGCAGCTTAGAGGGCTCCTCCCGACAGACCCAGTACTTC.